This entry lists 8 T cell receptor beta chains sequenced from one sample in a study of lymphopenia after photon versus proton radiotherapy. TCRdb's copy holds only in-frame clones and misses some; the assay was immunoSEQ multiplex PCR. The sample includes 60,000 or so clones, about 86% of them seen just once. The source was peripheral blood, collected from a patient treated with photon-based radiotherapy. The receptor set was obtained from a man aged 35 to 55 with gastric cancer.

The rearrangement links TRBV2 to TRBJ1-1, with 8 bases identical to TRBD1. The CDR3 has 14 residues. The V gene end was trimmed by 2 bases and the J gene end by 2 bases; junction bases not matched to a gene: 1. Germline V gene lookup returns CDR1 SNHLY and CDR2 FYNNEI. The CDR3 bases are TGTGCCAGCAGTGAACAGGGGGCTAACACTGAAGCTTTCTTT. Its translation: CASSEQGANTEAFF. Filled out from reference TRBV2 and TRBJ1-1, the complete variable domain reads EPEVTQTPSHQVTQMGQEVILRCVPISNHLYFYWYRQILGQKVEFLVSFYNNEISEKSEIFDDQFSVERPDGSNFTLKIRSTKLEDSAMYFCASSEQGANTEAFFGQGTRLTVV.

This chain connects TRBV6-5 to TRBJ1-4; a weak D match, TRBD1 (5 bases). The CDR3 is 15 amino acids. The V end lost 0 bases, the J end lost 3 bases, and 8 bases lay between the germline ends. CDR1 MNHEY and CDR2 SVGAGI come from the germline V gene. The CDR3 coding sequence is TGTGCCAGCAGTTACTCGGGGGTGGCTAATGAAAAACTGTTTTTT. Translation gives CASSYSGVANEKLFF.

The chain employs TRBV5-6 and TRBJ1-2, with 8 bases aligning to TRBD1. Germline V CDR1 and CDR2: SGHDT, YYEEEE. This CDR3 spans 17 amino acids. Germline trimming cut 0 bases from V and 3 bases from J; bases unmatched to any gene: 10. CDR3 DNA sequence: TGTGCCAGCAGCTTGGCGGGCTCAGGGGGCGGCCACTATGGCTACACCTTC. Its protein product is CASSLAGSGGGHYGYTF.

The chain joins TRBV12-5 to TRBJ1-2; D gene uncertain. CDR3 length: 13 residues. The germline gives CDR1 LGHNT, CDR2 FRNRAP. V lost 0 bases and J 8 bases, leaving 10 bases between the germline ends. The CDR3 reads CASGLVLGSGYTF. The CDR3 DNA sequence: TGTGCTAGTGGTTTGGTTCTGGGGTCGGGCTACACCTTC.

This rearrangement joins TRBV19 to TRBJ2-7; possibly TRBD2 for D (5 bases). Trimming took off 3 bases at V and 2 bases at J, with 11 bases between the two ends. The germline CDR1 and CDR2 sequences are LNHDA and SQIVND (reference sequence). The CDR3 length is 14 residues. The CDR3 coding sequence is TGTGCCAGTAGTATGATCGGGGAACCCTACGAGCAGTACTTC. It codes for CASSMIGEPYEQYF.

This chain links TRBV7-9 with TRBJ1-2; D uncertain. The V gene's germline CDR1 is SEHNR and CDR2 FQNEAQ (reference sequence). CDR3 length: 17 amino acids. The V end was cut by 2 bases, the J end by 7 bases, with 23 bases between. CDR3 sequence (DNA): TGTGCCAGCAGCTTATCAGCGGGCCCCCGTCGGAATCTTGGCTACACCTTC. This translates into CASSLSAGPRRNLGYTF.

The V and J genes are TRBV5-1 and TRBJ1-2; 9 bases map to TRBD1. The V gene's germline CDR1 is SGHRS and CDR2 YFSETQ. The CDR3 contains 15 residues. V lost 6 bases to trimming and J lost 8 bases; unmatched junction nucleotides: 14. CDR3 in amino acids: CASTLAGTGSVGYTF. The CDR3, as DNA: TGCGCCAGCACCCTAGCCGGGACAGGGTCTGTCGGCTACACCTTC.

This clone was counted once. The chain is built from TRBV6-6 and TRBJ2-3; tentatively, D is TRBD1 (5 bases). In germline, CDR1 is MNHNY, CDR2 SVGAGI (reference sequence). The CDR3 runs 13 residues. V gave up 5 bases and J gave up 5 bases, with 11 bases separating them. The CDR3 spells CASSNQGGDTQYF. The CDR3 coding sequence is TGTGCCAGCAGTAACCAGGGTGGAGATACGCAGTATTTT.